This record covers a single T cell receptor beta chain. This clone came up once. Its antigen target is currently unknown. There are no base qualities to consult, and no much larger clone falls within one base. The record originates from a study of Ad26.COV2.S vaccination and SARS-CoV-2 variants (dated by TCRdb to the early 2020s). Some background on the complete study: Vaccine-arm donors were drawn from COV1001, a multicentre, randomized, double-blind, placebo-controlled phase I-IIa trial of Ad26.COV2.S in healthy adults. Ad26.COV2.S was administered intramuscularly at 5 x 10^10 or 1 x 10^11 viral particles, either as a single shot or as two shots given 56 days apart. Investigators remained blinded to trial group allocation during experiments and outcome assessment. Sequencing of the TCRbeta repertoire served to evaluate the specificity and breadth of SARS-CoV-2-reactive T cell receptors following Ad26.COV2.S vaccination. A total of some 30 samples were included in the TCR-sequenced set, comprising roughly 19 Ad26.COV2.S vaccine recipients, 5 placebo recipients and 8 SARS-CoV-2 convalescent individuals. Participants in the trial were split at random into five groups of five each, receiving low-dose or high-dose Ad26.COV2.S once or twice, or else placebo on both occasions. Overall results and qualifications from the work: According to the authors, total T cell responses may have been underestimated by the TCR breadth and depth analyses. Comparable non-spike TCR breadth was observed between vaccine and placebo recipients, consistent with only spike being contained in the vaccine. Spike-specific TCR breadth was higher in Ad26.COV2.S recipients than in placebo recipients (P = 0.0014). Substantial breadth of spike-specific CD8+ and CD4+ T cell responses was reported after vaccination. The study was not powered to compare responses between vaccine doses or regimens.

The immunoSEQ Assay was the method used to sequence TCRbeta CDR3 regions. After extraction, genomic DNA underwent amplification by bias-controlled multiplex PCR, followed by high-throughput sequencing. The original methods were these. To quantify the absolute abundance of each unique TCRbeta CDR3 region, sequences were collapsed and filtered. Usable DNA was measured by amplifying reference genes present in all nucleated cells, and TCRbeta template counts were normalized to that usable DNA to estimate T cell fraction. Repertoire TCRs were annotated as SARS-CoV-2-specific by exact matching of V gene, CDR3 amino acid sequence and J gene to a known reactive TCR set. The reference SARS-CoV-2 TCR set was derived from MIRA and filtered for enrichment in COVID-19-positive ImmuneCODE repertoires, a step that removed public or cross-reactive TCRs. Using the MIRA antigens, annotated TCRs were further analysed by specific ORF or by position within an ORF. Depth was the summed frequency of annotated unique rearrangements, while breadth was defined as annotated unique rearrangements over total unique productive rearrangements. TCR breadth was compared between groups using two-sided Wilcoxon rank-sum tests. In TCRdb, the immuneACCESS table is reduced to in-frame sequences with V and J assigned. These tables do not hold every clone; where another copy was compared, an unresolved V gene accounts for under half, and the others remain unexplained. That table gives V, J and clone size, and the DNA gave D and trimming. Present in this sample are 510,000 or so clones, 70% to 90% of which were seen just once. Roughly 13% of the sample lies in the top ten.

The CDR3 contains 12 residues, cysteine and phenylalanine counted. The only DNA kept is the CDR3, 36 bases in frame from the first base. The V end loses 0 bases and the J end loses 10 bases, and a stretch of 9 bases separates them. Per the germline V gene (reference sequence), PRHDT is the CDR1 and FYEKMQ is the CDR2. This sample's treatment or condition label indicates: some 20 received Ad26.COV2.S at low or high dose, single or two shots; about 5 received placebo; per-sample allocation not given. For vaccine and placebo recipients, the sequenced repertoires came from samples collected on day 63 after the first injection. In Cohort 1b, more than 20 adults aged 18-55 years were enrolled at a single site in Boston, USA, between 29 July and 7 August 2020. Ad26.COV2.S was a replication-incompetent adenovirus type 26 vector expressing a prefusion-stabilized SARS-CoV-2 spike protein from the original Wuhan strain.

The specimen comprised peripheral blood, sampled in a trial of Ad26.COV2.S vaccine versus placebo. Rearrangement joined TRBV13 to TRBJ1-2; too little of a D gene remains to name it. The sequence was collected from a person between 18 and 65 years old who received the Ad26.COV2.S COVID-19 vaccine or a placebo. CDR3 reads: CASSLGDLFYTF. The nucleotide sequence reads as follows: TGTGCCAGCAGCTTAGGGGACTTGTTCTACACCTTC.